The rows below give T cell receptor beta chains drawn from one sample of a study of OX40 agonist ivuxolimab in advanced cancers. Data came from immunoSEQ multiplex PCR; TCRdb stores just in-frame clones and leaves some out. The table has 55,000 to 70,000 clones, around 82% seen once. Source: CD4+ or CD8+ T cells sorted from blood, taken in a trial of the OX40 agonist ivuxolimab. Every receptor here comes from an adult with an advanced solid tumor such as melanoma, head and neck, liver or kidney cancer. The CDR3 runs from the conserved cysteine through the conserved F or W. The D gene is left open where the match is weak. Only part of the rows carry a size: once, few, many, or a class if the clone is expanded.

>NA|TRBV5-1|TRBJ2-3|NA
TGCGCCAGCAGCCTTATCGAGTACTCCACAGATACGCAGTATTTT
CASSLIEYSTDTQYF
>TRBD1|TRBV5-1|TRBJ1-1|once
TGCGCCAGCAGCCCGACAGGGATGAGGACTGAAGCTTTCTTT
CASSPTGMRTEAFF
>TRBD2|TRBV4-2|TRBJ2-3|NA
TGTGCCAGCAGCCCAGCGGGAGGGAGCACAGATACGCAGTATTTT
CASSPAGGSTDTQYF
>NA|TRBV11-2|TRBJ2-5|NA
TGTGCCAGCAGCTTAGGAGTAGGGGGTGAGACCCAGTACTTC
CASSLGVGGETQYF
>NA|TRBV29-1|TRBJ2-7|few
TGCAGCGTTGAGGTTGGCGAGCAGTACTTC
CSVEVGEQYF
>NA|TRBV6-6|TRBJ2-2|NA
TGTGCCAGCAGTTACTACCAGGGGAACACCGGGGAGCTGTTTTTT
CASSYYQGNTGELFF
>TRBD2|TRBV10-1|TRBJ2-1|NA
TGCGCCAGCAGCCCCCCGGGGGGAGGGCTCGATGAGCAGTTCTTC
CASSPPGGGLDEQFF
>TRBD2|TRBV6-1|TRBJ2-1|NA
TGTGCCAGCAGTAGGGGCGGGAGGGCTTACAATGAGCAGTTCTTC
CASSRGGRAYNEQFF
>NA|TRBV5-6|TRBJ2-7|NA
TGTGCCAGCAGCCTGGGACTCACCTACGAGCAGTACTTC
CASSLGLTYEQYF
>NA|TRBV10-1|TRBJ1-4|NA
TGCGCCAGCAGTGCAGGCACTGAGGAAAAACTGTTTTTT
CASSAGTEEKLFF
>NA|TRBV5-3|TRBJ1-2|NA
TGTGCCAGGGAAACAGGGATCGACTATGGCTACACCTTC
CARETGIDYGYTF
>NA|TRBV4-1|TRBJ1-2|NA
TGCGCCAGCAGCCAAGTCGCCCGATTCGGCGGGAACTATGGCTACACCTTC
CASSQVARFGGNYGYTF
>NA|TRBV9|TRBJ2-5|NA
TGTGCCAGCAGCCCCTACGGGAGACTCGTAGAGACCCAGTACTTC
CASSPYGRLVETQYF
>NA|TRBV21-1|TRBJ2-2|NA
TGTGCCAGCAGCGACAACACCGGGGAGCTGTTTTTT
CASSDNTGELFF
>NA|TRBV5-1|TRBJ1-2|NA
TGCGCCAGCAGCTTGGAGTTGGGACCGAGGGACTATGGCTACACCTTC
CASSLELGPRDYGYTF
>NA|TRBV6-5|TRBJ2-1|few
TGTGCCAGCAGAACACAGTCACCCTCCTACAATGAGCAGTTCTTC
CASRTQSPSYNEQFF
>TRBD1|TRBV19|TRBJ1-5|NA
TGTGCCAGTAATACAGGGGGGTCAACCTATCAGCCCCAGCATTTT
CASNTGGSTYQPQHF
>NA|TRBV29-1|TRBJ1-1|NA
TGCAGCGTTGAAGGGGGCCGGGGATTGAACACTGAAGCTTTCTTT
CSVEGGRGLNTEAFF
>NA|TRBV12-5|TRBJ2-3|NA
TGTGCTAGTGGTTTGGTACGCGACGGGGAAGGGGTAAGCACAGATACGCAGTATTTT
CASGLVRDGEGVSTDTQYF
>NA|TRBV6-1|TRBJ2-3|NA
TGTGCCAGCAGTGAAGGGCCAGCCCGAGGCACGCAGTATTTT
CASSEGPARGTQYF
>NA|TRBV7-2|TRBJ2-7|NA
TGTGCCAGCAGCCAGGACAACCTTCCACTGGAGCAGTACTTC
CASSQDNLPLEQYF
>NA|TRBV21-1|TRBJ1-5|NA
TGTGCCAGCAGCAAAGGGGGACCTCAAGGCTTAGTAGTTCAGCCCCAGCATTTT
CASSKGGPQGLVVQPQHF
>NA|TRBV4-2|TRBJ1-4|NA
TGTGCCAGCAGCCCGGGCGGGGGCGGCGGCGCAACTAATGAAAAACTGTTTTTT
CASSPGGGGGATNEKLFF
>NA|TRBV5-6|TRBJ2-1|NA
TGTGCCAGCAGCTTGGTGGGGGCGGCTGAGCAGTTCTTC
CASSLVGAAEQFF
>TRBD1|TRBV14|TRBJ2-5|NA
TGTGCCAGCAGCCAGGACCGACAGGGCGAGGAGACCCAGTACTTC
CASSQDRQGEETQYF
>NA|TRBV27|TRBJ1-5|NA
TGTGCCAGCAGGACTACCTACGAAAGCAATCAGCCCCAGCATTTT
CASRTTYESNQPQHF
>NA|TRBV18|TRBJ2-5|NA
TGTGCCAGCTCACCAGGGGGCCAAGAGACCCAGTACTTC
CASSPGGQETQYF
>NA|TRBV7-2|TRBJ2-1|NA
TGTGCCAGCAGCTTAGGGCTAGGGACCTACAATGAGCAGTTCTTC
CASSLGLGTYNEQFF
>TRBD1|TRBV6-1|TRBJ2-7|NA
TGTGCCAGCAGGAGAACGGGACAGGGGGTCTACGAGCAGTACTTC
CASRRTGQGVYEQYF
>NA|TRBV10-3|TRBJ2-6|NA
TGTGCCATCAGACAGGGTGACTCTGGGGCCAACGTCCTGACTTTC
CAIRQGDSGANVLTF
>NA|TRBV6-1|TRBJ1-3|NA
TGTGCCAGCAGTGTGGGCACCTACTCTGGAAACACCATATATTTT
CASSVGTYSGNTIYF
>TRBD2|TRBV7-3|TRBJ2-2|NA
TGTGCCAGCAGCTTCGGACTAGCGGGCATTGGAACCGGGGAGCTGTTTTTT
CASSFGLAGIGTGELFF
>NA|TRBV4-3|TRBJ1-1|NA
TGCGCCAGCAGCCAAGATCTGAGGTTGAACACTGAAGCTTTCTTT
CASSQDLRLNTEAFF
>TRBD2|TRBV6-4|TRBJ2-1|NA
TGTGCCAGCAGTGCTAGCGGGATTAACAATGAGCAGTTCTTC
CASSASGINNEQFF
>NA|TRBV7-6|TRBJ1-2|NA
TGTGCCAGCAGCTTAGAGTGGGGGAGCGGCTACACCTTC
CASSLEWGSGYTF
>NA|TRBV7-9|TRBJ1-1|NA
TGTGCCAGCAGCTTGGTGGGGGGTGAAGCTTTCTTT
CASSLVGGEAFF
>NA|TRBV28|TRBJ1-5|NA
TGTGCCAGCAGCCAAGAGAATCAGCCCCAGCATTTT
CASSQENQPQHF